The TCR beta chain described here comes from a study of brain metastases from non-small cell lung cancer. Study-level findings and limits: Expanded T-cell clones appeared in approximately 60% of brain metastases over primaries. Compared with primary tumors, brain metastases showed less T-cell infiltration. Brain metastases shared most TCR repertoire with primaries, with sparse T cells.

In its sample, this clone was seen once. Its cognate antigen is unknown. Only in-frame clones appear in the TCRdb table, and some are missing; sequencing was by immunoSEQ multiplex PCR. The sample lists fewer than 5,000 clones; around nine tenths were seen once. The CDR3 sequence is 15 residues long. The germline V gene has CDR1 MNHEY and CDR2 SVGAGI. V was pared by 10 bases and J by 3 bases, with 14 bases of the junction left unmatched. Input material: tissue from a brain metastasis. The sequence was collected from a donor at least 40 years old with non-small cell lung cancer. V usage is TRBV6-5 and J usage is TRBJ2-7; 8 bases map to TRBD1. The CDR3 DNA reads as TGTGCCAACGGGACAGGTGCCCCACTTCGCTACGAGCAGTACTTC. Its translation is CANGTGAPLRYEQYF.